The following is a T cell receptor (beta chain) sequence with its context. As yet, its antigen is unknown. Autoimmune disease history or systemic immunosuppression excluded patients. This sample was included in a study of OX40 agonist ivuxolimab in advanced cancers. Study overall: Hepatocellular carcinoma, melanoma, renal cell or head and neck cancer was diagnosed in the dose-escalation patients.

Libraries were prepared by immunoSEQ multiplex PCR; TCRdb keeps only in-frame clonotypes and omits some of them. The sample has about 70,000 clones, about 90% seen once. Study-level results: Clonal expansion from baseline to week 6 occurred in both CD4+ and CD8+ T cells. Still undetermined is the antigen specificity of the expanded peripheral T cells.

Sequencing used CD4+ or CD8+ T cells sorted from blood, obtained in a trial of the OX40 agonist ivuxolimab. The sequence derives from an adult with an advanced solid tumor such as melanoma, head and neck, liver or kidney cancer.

CDR3 protein: CASSPGQGNYEQYF. DNA of the CDR3: TGTGCCAGCTCACCGGGACAGGGTAACTACGAGCAGTACTTC. The chain employs TRBV18 and TRBJ2-7; 9 bases fit TRBD1. CDR3 length: 14 amino acids. With V trimmed by 3 bases and J by 3 bases, 3 bases remained unmatched. Germline CDR1 reads KGHSH; CDR2 reads LQKENI.